What follows are 22 T cell receptor beta chains derived from one specimen sequenced in a study of blood T cell repertoires in COVID-19. Measured with immunoSEQ multiplex PCR; TCRdb has only the in-frame clones, and not every one. This sample carries 190,000 or so clones, roughly 89% of them seen once, and the ten largest clones take around 1%. Specimen: peripheral blood. These receptors were obtained from a woman under 30 who had recovered from COVID-19.

The chain employs TRBV7-9 and TRBJ2-1; no firm D call. The CDR3 loop spans 15 amino acids. CDR1 and CDR2 from the germline V gene are SEHNR and FQNEAQ (reference sequence). V was pared by 3 bases and J by 3 bases, with 12 bases between. The CDR3, as DNA: TGTGCCAGCAGCTTTCTTACTACGAACTACAATGAGCAGTTCTTC. It translates to CASSFLTTNYNEQFF.

The V and J genes are TRBV19 and TRBJ2-4, with D possibly TRBD1 on 5 matching bases. The CDR3 covers 14 residues. CDR1 is LNHDA, CDR2 SQIVND, per germline (reference sequence). V was cut by 3 bases and J by 6 bases, with 12 bases left in between. The CDR3 sequence: CASSIRQGRNIQYF. The CDR3 DNA follows: TGTGCCAGTAGTATTCGGCAGGGCAGAAACATTCAGTACTTC. Full variable domain (missing parts from reference TRBV19 and TRBJ2-4): DGGITQSPKYLFRKEGQNVTLSCEQNLNHDAMYWYRQDPGQGLRLIYYSQIVNDFQKGDIAEGYSVSREKKESFPLTVTSAQKNPTAFYLCASSIRQGRNIQYFGAGTRLSVL.

The chain uses TRBV9 and TRBJ2-3, with a possible D match to TRBD2 (5 bases). Germline V gene data show CDR1 as SGDLS and CDR2 as YYNGEE. The CDR3 extends over 12 amino acids. Trimming left V 4 bases short and J 5 bases short, with 8 bases between. CDR3 region: CASSQEGDTQYF. The CDR3 DNA reads TGTGCCAGCAGCCAAGAGGGAGATACGCAGTATTTT.

This clone was seen only once. CDR3 in amino acids: CASSEWASYNSPLHF. In DNA, the CDR3 is TGTGCCAGCAGTGAATGGGCCTCATATAATTCACCCCTCCACTTT. This rearrangement joins TRBV2 to TRBJ1-6; D is unclear. CDR3 length equals 15 residues. Germline values: CDR1 SNHLY, CDR2 FYNNEI. Trimming took 2 bases from V and 4 from J, leaving 9 bases between them.

The V and J genes are TRBV12-3 or TRBV12-4 and TRBJ1-2; D is unclear. The ends were cut back, 0 bases at V and 8 bases at J, with 10 bases in the middle. This CDR3 has 13 amino acids. The chain's CDR3 is CASSLATWEGYTF. In nucleotides, the CDR3 is TGTGCCAGCAGTTTAGCCACTTGGGAGGGCTACACCTTC.

This chain links TRBV7-9 with TRBJ1-2; D is uncertain. Germline CDR1 is SEHNR and CDR2 is FQNEAQ (reference sequence). The germline V and J ends were trimmed by 3 bases and 5 bases, with 13 bases remaining between them. This CDR3 is 14 amino acids long. The CDR3 is CASSFGRREYGYTF. DNA of the CDR3: TGTGCCAGCAGCTTTGGGCGTCGGGAATATGGCTACACCTTC.

This sequence joins TRBV6-5 and TRBJ2-3, with TRBD2 matching 10 bases. This CDR3 contains 15 residues. The V segment lost 5 bases and the J segment 4 bases; nucleotides outside the gene matches: 6. Germline loops: CDR1 MNHEY, CDR2 SVGAGI. Here the CDR3 reads CASSLGLARSDTQYF. The CDR3 bases are TGTGCCAGCAGTCTGGGACTAGCGAGATCAGATACGCAGTATTTT.

The chain links TRBV6-5 to TRBJ2-7; the match to TRBD1 covers 10 bases. This CDR3 is built from 15 residues. Per the germline V gene, CDR1 is MNHEY and CDR2 is SVGAGI. V trimming: 5 bases; J trimming: 2 bases; junction bases outside the gene matches: 6. The CDR3 sequence is CASSLAGQGAYEQYF. In DNA, the CDR3 is TGTGCCAGCAGTCTGGCTGGACAGGGGGCCTACGAGCAGTACTTC.

This clone appeared a single time. The rearrangement uses TRBV7-2 and TRBJ2-7, with D maybe TRBD1 (5 bases). This CDR3 is built from 14 residues. Germline V gives CDR1 SGHTA, CDR2 FQGNSA. The V gene lost 5 bases and the J gene lost 1 base, with 12 bases spanning the gap. CDR3 amino acids: CASSDRQYSYEQYF. The CDR3, as DNA: TGTGCCAGCAGCGACCGACAGTATTCCTACGAGCAGTACTTC.

The chain uses TRBV4-2 and TRBJ2-1, with TRBD1 matching over 7 bases. Germline V lookup: CDR1 LGHNA, CDR2 YNFKEQ. Germline trimming cut 3 bases from V and 9 bases from J; bases unmatched to any gene: 20. The CDR3 length is 18 residues. The CDR3 sequence is CASSQGVRQGPQDGEQFF. The CDR3 DNA follows: TGTGCCAGCAGCCAGGGTGTTCGACAGGGTCCCCAGGACGGTGAGCAGTTCTTC.

V usage is TRBV24-1 and J usage is TRBJ2-7, with TRBD2 as a possible D gene (6 bases). CDR3 length: 15 amino acids. Per the germline V gene, CDR1 is KGHDR and CDR2 is SFDVKD. Trimming removed 1 base from V and 7 bases from J, with 16 bases in between. CDR3 loop: CATSDFASPRGEQYF. DNA of the CDR3: TGTGCCACCAGTGATTTCGCGTCGCCCCGGGGGGAGCAGTACTTC.

The V call is TRBV5-1, the J call TRBJ1-1; D uncertain. Germline V gives CDR1 SGHRS, CDR2 YFSETQ. The CDR3 length is 14 residues. V was pared by 0 bases and J by 0 bases, with 6 bases between. CDR3 protein: CASSLVQLNTEAFF. In DNA form, the CDR3 reads TGCGCCAGCAGCTTGGTACAGTTGAACACTGAAGCTTTCTTT.

The genes are TRBV29-1 and TRBJ2-1, with D possibly being TRBD1 (5 bases). The CDR3 is 13 amino acids. Trimming left V 2 bases short and J 6 bases short, with 11 bases between. Per the germline V gene, CDR1 is SQVTM and CDR2 is ANQGSEA. The CDR3 is CSVEQTRVNEQFF. As DNA, the CDR3 is TGCAGCGTTGAACAAACCAGGGTCAATGAGCAGTTCTTC.

V is TRBV7-9 and J is TRBJ2-5; the match to TRBD1 covers 8 bases. V dropped 5 bases and J dropped 5; count of bases not matched to a gene: 13. The CDR3 loop spans 16 amino acids. CDR1 is SEHNR, CDR2 FQNEAQ, per germline (reference sequence). CDR3 sequence (DNA): TGTGCCAGCAGCCCGGCCCGGACAGGGTCTCGGGAGACCCAGTACTTC. It translates to CASSPARTGSRETQYF.

This chain uses TRBV7-2 with TRBJ2-7, with TRBD2 matching over 8 bases. CDR3 size: 15 residues. J lost 2 bases, V lost 2 bases, and 5 bases had no gene match. Germline lookup yields CDR1 SGHTA and CDR2 FQGNSA. CDR3 coding DNA: TGTGCCAGCAGCTTAACTAGCGGAGGACCCTACGAGCAGTACGTC. Its protein product is CASSLTSGGPYEQYV.

This rearrangement joins TRBV11-2 to TRBJ2-7; TRBD2 agrees at 9 bases. The CDR3 loop spans 15 amino acids. With V trimmed by 5 bases and J by 0 bases, 5 bases remained unmatched. Germline V CDR1 and CDR2: SGHAT, FQNNGV. For the CDR3, the DNA is TGTGCCAGCAGCCGACTAGCGGATGCCTCCTACGAGCAGTACGTC. Translation: CASSRLADASYEQYV.

This sequence joins TRBV12-3 or TRBV12-4 and TRBJ2-3; possibly TRBD2 for D (5 bases). The CDR3 contains 13 residues. The V end was cut by 5 bases, the J end by 5 bases, with 11 bases between. The CDR3 loop reads CASSDPAGDTQYF. Written as DNA, the CDR3 is TGTGCCAGCAGTGACCCCGCGGGAGATACGCAGTATTTT.

This clone has more than one count but fewer than ten. V and J are TRBV5-6 and TRBJ1-1; D not resolved. The germline CDR1 and CDR2 sequences are SGHDT and YYEEEE. V was shortened by 0 bases and J by 1 base, with 4 bases between the two germline ends. The CDR3 consists of 13 residues. The chain's CDR3 is CASSLVRNTEAFF. CDR3 in DNA: TGTGCCAGCAGCTTGGTGCGGAACACTGAAGCTTTCTTT.

This clone appeared a few times. The chain recombines TRBV12-3 or TRBV12-4 with TRBJ2-1, with 8 bases that match TRBD1. CDR3 length: 13 residues. With 1 base clipped from V and 14 bases from J, the junction kept 7 bases outside the gene matches. The CDR3 bases are TGTGCCAGCAGTTTAGGGAGGACAGGGCCTAAGTTCTTC. This codes for CASSLGRTGPKFF.

The rearrangement uses TRBV4-1 and TRBJ1-1, with TRBD1 matching 7 bases. Germline trimming cut 1 base from V and 5 bases from J; bases unmatched to any gene: 10. The germline V gene has CDR1 MGHRA and CDR2 YSYEKL. The CDR3 extends over 16 amino acids. Here the CDR3 reads CASSQVQGSLGTEAFF. The CDR3 bases are TGCGCCAGCAGCCAAGTACAGGGGTCGCTGGGGACTGAAGCTTTCTTT.

The V call is TRBV5-8, the J call TRBJ1-1, with 7 bases that match TRBD1. Unmatched junction bases numbered 9, after V lost 4 bases and J lost 0 bases. The CDR3 extends over 16 amino acids. CDR1 is SGHTS and CDR2 is YDEGEE in the germline V gene. The CDR3 sequence is CASSADRASMNTEAFF. The CDR3 DNA sequence: TGTGCCAGCAGCGCAGACAGGGCTTCCATGAACACTGAAGCTTTCTTT.

Here the CDR3 DNA reads TGTGCCAGCAGCTTAGGGAGGGTTGTGCCCACAGATACGCAGTATTTT. Translating it yields CASSLGRVVPTDTQYF. J is TRBJ2-3 and V is TRBV11-2; D perhaps matches TRBD2 (6 bases). This CDR3 is 16 amino acids long. Germline V lookup: CDR1 SGHAT, CDR2 FQNNGV. V lost 1 base and J 2 bases, leaving 13 bases between the germline ends.